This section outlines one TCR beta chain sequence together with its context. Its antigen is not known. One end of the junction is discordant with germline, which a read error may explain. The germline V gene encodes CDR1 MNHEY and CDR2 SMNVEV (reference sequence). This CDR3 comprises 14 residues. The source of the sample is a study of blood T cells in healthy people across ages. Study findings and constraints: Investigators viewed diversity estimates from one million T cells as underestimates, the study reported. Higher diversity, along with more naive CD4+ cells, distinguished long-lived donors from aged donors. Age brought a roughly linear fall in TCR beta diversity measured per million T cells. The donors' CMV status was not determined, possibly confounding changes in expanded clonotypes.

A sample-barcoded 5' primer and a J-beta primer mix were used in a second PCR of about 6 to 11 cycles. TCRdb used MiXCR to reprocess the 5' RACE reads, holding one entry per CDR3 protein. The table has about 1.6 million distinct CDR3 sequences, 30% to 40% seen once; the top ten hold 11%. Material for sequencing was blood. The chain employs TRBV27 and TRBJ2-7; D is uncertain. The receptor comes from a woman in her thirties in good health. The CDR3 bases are TGTGCCGGCAGTTTATGGTCTCCCCCCTACGAGCAGTACTTC. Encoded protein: CAGSLWSPPYEQYF.